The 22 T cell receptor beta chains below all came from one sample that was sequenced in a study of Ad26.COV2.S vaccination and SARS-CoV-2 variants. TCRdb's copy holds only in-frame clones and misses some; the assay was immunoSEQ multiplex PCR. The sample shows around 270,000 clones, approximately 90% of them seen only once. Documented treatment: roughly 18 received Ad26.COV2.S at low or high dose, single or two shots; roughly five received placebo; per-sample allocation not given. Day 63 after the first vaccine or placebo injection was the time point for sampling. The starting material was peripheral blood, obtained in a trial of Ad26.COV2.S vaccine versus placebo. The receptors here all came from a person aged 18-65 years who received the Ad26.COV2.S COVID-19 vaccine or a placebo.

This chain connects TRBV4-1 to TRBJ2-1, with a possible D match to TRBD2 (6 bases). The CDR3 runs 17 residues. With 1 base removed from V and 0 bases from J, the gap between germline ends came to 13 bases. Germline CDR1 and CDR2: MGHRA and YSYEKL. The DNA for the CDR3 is TGCGCCAGCAGCCAAGGGGGAGGCGGGAACTCCTACAATGAGCAGTTCTTC. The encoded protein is CASSQGGGGNSYNEQFF.

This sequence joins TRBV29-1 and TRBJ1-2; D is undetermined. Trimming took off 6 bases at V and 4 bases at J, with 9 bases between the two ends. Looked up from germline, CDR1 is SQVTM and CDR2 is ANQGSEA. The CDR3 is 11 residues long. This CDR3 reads CSVGTVYGYTF. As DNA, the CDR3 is TGCAGCGTCGGTACAGTCTATGGCTACACCTTC. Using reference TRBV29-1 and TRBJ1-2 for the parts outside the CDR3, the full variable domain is SAVISQKPSRDICQRGTSLTIQCQVDSQVTMMFWYRQQPGQSLTLIATANQGSEATYESGFVIDKFPISRPNLTFSTLTVSNMSPEDSSIYLCSVGTVYGYTFGSGTRLTVV.

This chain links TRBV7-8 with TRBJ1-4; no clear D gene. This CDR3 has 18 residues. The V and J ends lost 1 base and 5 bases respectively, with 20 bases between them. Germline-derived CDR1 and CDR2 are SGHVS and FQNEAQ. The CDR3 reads CASSLVHRLGTANEKLFF. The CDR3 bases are TGTGCCAGCAGCTTAGTCCATCGCCTCGGAACGGCGAATGAAAAACTGTTTTTT.

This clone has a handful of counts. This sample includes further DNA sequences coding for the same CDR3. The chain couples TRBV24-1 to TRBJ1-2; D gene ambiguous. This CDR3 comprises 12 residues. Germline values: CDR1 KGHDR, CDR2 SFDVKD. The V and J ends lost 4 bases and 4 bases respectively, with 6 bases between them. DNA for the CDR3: TGTGCCACCAGTGAAGGAAGCTATGGCTACACCTTC. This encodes CATSEGSYGYTF.

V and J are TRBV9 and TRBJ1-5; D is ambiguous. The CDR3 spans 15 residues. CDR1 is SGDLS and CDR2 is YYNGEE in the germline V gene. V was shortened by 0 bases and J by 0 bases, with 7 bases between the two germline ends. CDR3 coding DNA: TGTGCCAGCAGCGTAGGGGCCAATAGCAATCAGCCCCAGCATTTT. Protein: CASSVGANSNQPQHF. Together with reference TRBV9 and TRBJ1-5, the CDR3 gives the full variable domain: DSGVTQTPKHLITATGQRVTLRCSPRSGDLSVYWYQQSLDQGLQFLIQYYNGEERAKGNILERFSAQQFPDLHSELNLSSLELGDSALYFCASSVGANSNQPQHFGDGTRLSIL.

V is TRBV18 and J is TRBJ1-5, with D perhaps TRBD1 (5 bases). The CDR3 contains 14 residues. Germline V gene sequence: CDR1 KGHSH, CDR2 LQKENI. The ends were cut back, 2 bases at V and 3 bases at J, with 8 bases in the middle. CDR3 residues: CASSPGANNQPQHF. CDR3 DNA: TGTGCCAGCTCACCAGGGGCGAACAATCAGCCCCAGCATTTT.

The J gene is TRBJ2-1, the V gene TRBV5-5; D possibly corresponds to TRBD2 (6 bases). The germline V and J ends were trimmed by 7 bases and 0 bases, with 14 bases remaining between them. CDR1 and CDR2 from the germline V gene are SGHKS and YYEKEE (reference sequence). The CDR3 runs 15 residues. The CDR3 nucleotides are TGTGCCAGCGGGCCCGGGGGACTCTCCTACAATGAGCAGTTCTTC. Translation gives CASGPGGLSYNEQFF.

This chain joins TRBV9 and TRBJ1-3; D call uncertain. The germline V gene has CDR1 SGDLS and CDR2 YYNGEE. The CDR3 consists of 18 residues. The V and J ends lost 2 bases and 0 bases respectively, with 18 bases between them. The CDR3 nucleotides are TGTGCCAGCAGCGTTCTGGGCGGAGCCTCTGGCTCTGGAAACACCATATATTTT. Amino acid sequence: CASSVLGGASGSGNTIYF.

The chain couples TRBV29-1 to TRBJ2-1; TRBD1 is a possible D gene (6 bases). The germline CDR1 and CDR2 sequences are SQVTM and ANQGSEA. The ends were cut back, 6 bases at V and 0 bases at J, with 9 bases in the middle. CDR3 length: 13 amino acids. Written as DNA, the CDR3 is TGCAGCGTAACAGGGAGCTCCTACAATGAGCAGTTCTTC. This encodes CSVTGSSYNEQFF.

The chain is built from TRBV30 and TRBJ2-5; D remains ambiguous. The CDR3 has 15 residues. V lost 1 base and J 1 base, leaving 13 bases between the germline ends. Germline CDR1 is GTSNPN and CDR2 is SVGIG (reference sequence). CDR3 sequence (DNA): TGTGCCTGGAGTGGCCCGTCGGCACTCCAAGAGACCCAGTACTTC. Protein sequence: CAWSGPSALQETQYF.

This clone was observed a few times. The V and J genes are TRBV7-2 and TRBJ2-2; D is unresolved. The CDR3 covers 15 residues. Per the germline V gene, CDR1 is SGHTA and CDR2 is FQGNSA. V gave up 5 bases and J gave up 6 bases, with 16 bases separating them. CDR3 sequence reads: CASSPGLALAGELFF. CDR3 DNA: TGTGCCAGCAGCCCAGGCTTAGCTTTGGCCGGGGAGCTGTTTTTT.

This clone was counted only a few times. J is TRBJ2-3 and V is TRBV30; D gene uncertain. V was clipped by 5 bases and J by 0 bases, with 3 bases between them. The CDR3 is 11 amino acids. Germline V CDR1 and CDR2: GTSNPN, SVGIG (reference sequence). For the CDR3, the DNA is TGTGCCTGGCAGAGCACAGATACGCAGTATTTT. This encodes CAWQSTDTQYF.

CDR3 in amino acids: CASSLIQSNEAFF. For the CDR3, the DNA is TGTGCCAGCAGCTTAATACAGTCAAATGAAGCTTTCTTT. This chain links TRBV7-9 with TRBJ1-1; D is unresolved. There are 13 residues in the CDR3. Germline assignment: CDR1 SEHNR and CDR2 FQNEAQ (reference sequence). The germline V and J ends were trimmed by 2 bases and 7 bases, with 11 bases remaining between them.

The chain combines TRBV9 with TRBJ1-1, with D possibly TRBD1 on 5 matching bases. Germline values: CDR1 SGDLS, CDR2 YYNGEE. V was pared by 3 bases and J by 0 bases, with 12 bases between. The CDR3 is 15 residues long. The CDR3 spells CASSADSNLNTEAFF. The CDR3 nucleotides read TGTGCCAGCAGCGCCGACAGCAACTTGAACACTGAAGCTTTCTTT. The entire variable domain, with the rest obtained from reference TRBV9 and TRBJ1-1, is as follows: DSGVTQTPKHLITATGQRVTLRCSPRSGDLSVYWYQQSLDQGLQFLIQYYNGEERAKGNILERFSAQQFPDLHSELNLSSLELGDSALYFCASSADSNLNTEAFFGQGTRLTVV.

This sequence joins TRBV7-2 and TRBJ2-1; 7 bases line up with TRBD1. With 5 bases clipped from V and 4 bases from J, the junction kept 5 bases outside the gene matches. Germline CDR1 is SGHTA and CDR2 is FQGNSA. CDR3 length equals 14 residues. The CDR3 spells CASSGTGQYNEQFF. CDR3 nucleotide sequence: TGTGCCAGCAGCGGCACGGGACAGTACAATGAGCAGTTCTTC.

This CDR3 reads CASSAAALVSDTQYF. The CDR3 coding sequence is TGTGCCAGCAGCGCCGCGGCGCTAGTTTCCGATACGCAGTATTTT. The chain joins TRBV7-9 to TRBJ2-3; D not certain. V was cut by 5 bases and J by 6 bases, with 18 bases left in between. Germline CDR1 and CDR2: SEHNR and FQNEAQ (reference sequence). The length of the CDR3 is 15 residues.

The CDR3 sequence: CSVSDTEAFF. Here the CDR3 DNA reads TGCAGCGTCAGTGACACTGAAGCTTTCTTT. V usage is TRBV29-1 and J usage is TRBJ1-1; no definite D call. The CDR3 length is 10 residues. Germline-derived CDR1 and CDR2 are SQVTM and ANQGSEA. The V end was cut by 6 bases, the J end by 3 bases, with 5 bases between. Filled out from reference TRBV29-1 and TRBJ1-1, the complete variable domain reads SAVISQKPSRDICQRGTSLTIQCQVDSQVTMMFWYRQQPGQSLTLIATANQGSEATYESGFVIDKFPISRPNLTFSTLTVSNMSPEDSSIYLCSVSDTEAFFGQGTRLTVV.

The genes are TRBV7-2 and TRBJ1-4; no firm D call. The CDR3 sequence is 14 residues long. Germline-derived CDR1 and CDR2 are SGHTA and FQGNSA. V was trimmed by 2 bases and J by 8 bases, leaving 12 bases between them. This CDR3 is CASSLSGYGEKLFF. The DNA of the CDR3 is TGTGCCAGCAGCTTAAGTGGGTATGGAGAAAAACTGTTTTTT.

The CDR3 DNA reads TGTGCCAGCTCACTGGGGCAGGACAACGTCCTGACTTTC. This translates into CASSLGQDNVLTF. The chain combines TRBV18 with TRBJ2-6; D is perhaps TRBD1 (5 bases). This CDR3 has 13 residues. Germline V gives CDR1 KGHSH, CDR2 LQKENI. V gave up 4 bases and J gave up 9 bases, with 10 bases separating them.

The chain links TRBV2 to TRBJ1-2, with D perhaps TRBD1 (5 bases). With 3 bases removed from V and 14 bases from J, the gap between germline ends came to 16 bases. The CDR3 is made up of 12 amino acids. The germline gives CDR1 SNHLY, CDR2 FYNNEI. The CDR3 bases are TGTGCCAGCAGTGACCAGGGAGGGTCTAGGACCTTC. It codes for CASSDQGGSRTF.

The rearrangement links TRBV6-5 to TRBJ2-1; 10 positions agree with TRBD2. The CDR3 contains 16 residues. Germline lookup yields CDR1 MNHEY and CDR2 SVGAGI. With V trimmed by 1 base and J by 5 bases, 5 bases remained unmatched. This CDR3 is CASSYFSGGENNEQFF. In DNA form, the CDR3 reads TGTGCCAGCAGTTACTTCAGCGGGGGGGAAAACAATGAGCAGTTCTTC.

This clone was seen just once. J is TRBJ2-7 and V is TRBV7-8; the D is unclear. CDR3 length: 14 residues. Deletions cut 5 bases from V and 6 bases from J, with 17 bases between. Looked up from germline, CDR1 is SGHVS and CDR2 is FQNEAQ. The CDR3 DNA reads TGTGCCAGCAGCCTCGCCAAAAGAACCGGCGAGCAGTACTTC. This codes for CASSLAKRTGEQYF. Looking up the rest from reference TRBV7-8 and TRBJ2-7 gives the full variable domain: GAGVSQSPRYKVAKRGQDVALRCDPISGHVSLFWYQQALGQGPEFLTYFQNEAQLDKSGLPSDRFFAERPEGSVSTLKIQRTQQEDSAVYLCASSLAKRTGEQYFGPGTRLTVT.